This TCR beta chain originates from a study of blood T cell repertoires in COVID-19. Background on the study: COVID-19 samples, acute and convalescent, were from the United States, Italy and Spain. T cells, B-cell-depleted T cells, or PBMCs supplied cDNA or gDNA.

Germline values: CDR1 GTSNPN, CDR2 SVGIG (reference sequence). The CDR3 totals 17 residues. The trim removed 2 bases at V and 3 bases at J, leaving 8 bases unmatched. Per the original methods: Estimation of nucleated cell counts was performed using reference gene primer amplification. Using immunoSEQ multiplex PCR, the repertoire was profiled, and TCRdb retains in-frame clones only, with some absent. The DNA gave D and trimming, while V, J and clone size come from that table. The sample lists about 210,000 clones, 92% seen once, with 1% to 1.5% in the top ten. The TCR sequence derives from a man aged 30 to 45 with acute or convalescent COVID-19. The V gene is TRBV30, the J gene TRBJ2-2; 11 bases are a match to TRBD2. The source material was peripheral blood. The chain's CDR3 is CAWSKVGLAAYTGELFF. CDR3 nucleotides: TGTGCCTGGAGTAAGGTGGGACTAGCGGCATACACCGGGGAGCTGTTTTTT.